The rows below give T cell receptor beta chains drawn from one sample of a study of blood T cell repertoires in COVID-19. Only in-frame clones appear in the TCRdb table, and some are missing; sequencing was by immunoSEQ multiplex PCR. Of about 280,000 clones in the sample, approximately 91% are singletons; the top ten hold 2% to 2.5%. Sample: peripheral blood. Source of these receptors: a man aged 50-59 years with acute or convalescent COVID-19. CDR3s include the opening cysteine and the closing phenylalanine or tryptophan. D genes are given only for firm matches.

v_gene	d_gene	j_gene	CDR3nt	CDR3aa
TRBV5-1	-	TRBJ1-1	TGCGCCAGCAGCAATCAGGGAGGCAACACTGAAGCTTTCTTT	CASSNQGGNTEAFF
TRBV5-8	-	TRBJ1-2	TGTGCCAGCAGCCCGCGGCCTAACTATGGCTACACCTTC	CASSPRPNYGYTF
TRBV14	-	TRBJ2-5	TGTGCCAGCAGCCAAGTTCGGGGGAGAGAGACCCAGTACTTC	CASSQVRGRETQYF
TRBV6-5	TRBD2	TRBJ2-5	TGTGCCAGCCGAACTAGCGGCAACGTGGAGACCCAGTACTTC	CASRTSGNVETQYF
TRBV29-1	TRBD1	TRBJ1-3	TGCAGCGTGACCGGGACAGGGGATGACACCATATATTTT	CSVTGTGDDTIYF
TRBV6-5	TRBD1	TRBJ1-6	TGTGCCAGCAGTAACCGGGACAGGGGAAATACACCCCTCCACTTT	CASSNRDRGNTPLHF
TRBV13	-	TRBJ1-1	TGTGCCAGCAGCTTCGGGACAATGAACACTGAAGCTTTCTTT	CASSFGTMNTEAFF
TRBV5-1	TRBD2	TRBJ2-5	TGCGCCAGCAGCCCCACACTAGCGGGAGAACAAGAGACCCAGTACTTC	CASSPTLAGEQETQYF
TRBV19	-	TRBJ1-5	TGTGCCAGTAGGGAGGACCCAGGCGATAGTCAGCCCCAGCATTTT	CASREDPGDSQPQHF
TRBV5-4	TRBD2	TRBJ2-3	TGTGCCAGCTATTCGATGGGACTAGCGTCGACAGATACGCAGTATTTT	CASYSMGLASTDTQYF